This TCR beta chain derives from a study of human T cells and chemical hapten exposure. Across the study: Upper inner arm skin measuring approximately 2 cm by approximately 2 cm received 2% DPC for sensitization. Variability of per-sample TCR yields stemmed mainly from small differences in pooled library volume.

The time point is: patch test 1, 2 weeks after DPC sensitization. Treatment of the sample: therapeutic diphenylcyclopropenone sensitization with weekly scalp DPC. The study enrolled 18 to 70-year-old alopecia patients suitable for DPC. In TCRdb, the RACE reads were re-called with MiXCR into one record per CDR3 protein. The sample includes 300,000 to 400,000 distinct CDR3 sequences, 5.5% to 8% seen only once; the top ten take roughly 7.9%. This clonotype was recorded at least ten times. V shed 3 bases, J shed 4 bases, and the junction held 9 bases outside the gene matches. The CDR3 has 16 residues. CDR1 and CDR2 from the germline V gene are MNHNY and SVGAGI (reference sequence).

The sequence was obtained from a woman aged 18 to 35 with alopecia areata. Some clones in this sample may be carry-over from other donors' samples. The gene calls are TRBV6-6 and TRBJ2-3; the match to TRBD2 covers 8 bases. The starting material was whole blood, obtained in connection with sensitization to the hapten diphenylcyclopropenone (DPC). CDR3 sequence: CASSYLGRGGPDTQYF. CDR3 DNA sequence: TGTGCCAGCAGTTATCTCGGCCGGGGGGGCCCAGATACGCAGTATTTT.